This paragraph reports one T cell receptor (beta chain). These data belong to a study of blood T cell repertoires in COVID-19. The method was immunoSEQ multiplex PCR; TCRdb's version includes in-frame clones alone and lacks a portion of them. The sample has 70,000 to 75,000 clones; around 90% are singletons. The CDR3 runs 11 residues. CDR1 is LNHDA, CDR2 SQIVND, per germline (reference sequence). Trimming took off 4 bases at V and 2 bases at J, with 2 bases between the two ends. Material: peripheral blood. This sequence was found in a human donor in a cohort sampled during active COVID-19. This chain connects TRBV19 to TRBJ2-5; D call uncertain. The CDR3 sequence: CASSTQETQYF. CDR3 nucleotide sequence: TGTGCCAGTAGTACTCAAGAGACCCAGTACTTC. Filled out from reference TRBV19 and TRBJ2-5, the complete variable domain reads DGGITQSPKYLFRKEGQNVTLSCEQNLNHDAMYWYRQDPGQGLRLIYYSQIVNDFQKGDIAEGYSVSREKKESFPLTVTSAQKNPTAFYLCASSTQETQYFGPGTRLLVL.